These 22 T cell receptor beta chains share one sample of origin, sequenced in a study of a mutant IDH1 vaccine in newly diagnosed glioma. These TCRs' antigens remain unknown. The repertoire was sequenced with immunoSEQ multiplex PCR; TCRdb's copy has only in-frame clones and lacks some. The table has approximately 50,000 clones, under 85% seen once. As to time point: week 47, end of study. The vaccine gave 300 ug of a 20-mer mutant IDH1 peptide subcutaneously per dose. The sequencing here drew on PBMCs, taken from a glioma patient whose treatment included an IDH1 peptide vaccine. These receptors were obtained from a woman between 45 and 60 years old with glioma.

The CDR3 sequence: CASSLIDGEQFF. The CDR3 nucleotides are TGTGCCAGCAGCTTAATTGACGGAGAGCAGTTCTTC. V is TRBV7-6 and J is TRBJ2-1; D not certain. The V end lost 2 bases, the J end lost 10 bases, and 9 bases lay between the germline ends. Per the germline V gene, CDR1 is SGHVS and CDR2 is FNYEAQ. The CDR3 spans 12 residues.

The rearrangement links TRBV9 to TRBJ2-7; D not certain. Germline values: CDR1 SGDLS, CDR2 YYNGEE. This CDR3 has 13 amino acids. V dropped 0 bases and J dropped 5 bases, with 9 bases sitting between them. DNA for the CDR3: TGTGCCAGCAGCGTAGCTCCACCAGACGAGCAGTACTTC. As protein: CASSVAPPDEQYF.

In its sample, this clone was seen once. DNA for the CDR3: TGCGCCAGCAGCTCCACGAGCAATGAGCAGTTCTTC. The encoded protein is CASSSTSNEQFF. The chain joins TRBV5-1 to TRBJ2-1; D is unresolved. CDR1 is SGHRS, CDR2 YFSETQ, per germline. V shed 3 bases and J shed 6 bases, with 7 bases lying between them. CDR3 length: 12 residues.

V usage is TRBV19 and J usage is TRBJ1-5; the D is unclear. Trimming took 3 bases from V and 3 from J, leaving 6 bases between them. Germline assignment: CDR1 LNHDA and CDR2 SQIVND (reference sequence). There are 13 residues in the CDR3. The CDR3 DNA reads as TGTGCCAGTAGTATCCAGATCAATCAGCCCCAGCATTTT. Translation: CASSIQINQPQHF.

This clone occurred a few times. The chain joins TRBV5-5 to TRBJ1-5; 10 bases are shared with TRBD1. Germline assignment: CDR1 SGHKS and CDR2 YYEKEE (reference sequence). This CDR3 is built from 15 residues. V trimming: 3 bases; J trimming: 6 bases; junction bases outside the gene matches: 6. As DNA, the CDR3 is TGTGCCAGCAGCTCGACAGGGGGCAATGGTCAGCCCCAGCATTTT. Translated, it gives CASSSTGGNGQPQHF.

This clone turned up a few times. The rearrangement uses TRBV11-2 and TRBJ1-2; 8 nucleotides agree with TRBD1. V lost 2 bases and J lost 7; bases outside the gene matches: 6. CDR1 is SGHAT, CDR2 FQNNGV, per germline. This CDR3 region has 14 residues. CDR3 DNA: TGTGCCAGCAGCTTACGGACAGGGATGATTGGCTACACCTTC. This gives the protein CASSLRTGMIGYTF.

CDR3 residues: CASSESEDQPQHF. CDR3 sequence (DNA): TGTGCCAGCAGCGAGTCAGAGGATCAGCCCCAGCATTTT. This chain joins TRBV9 and TRBJ1-5; D gene unclear. V lost 3 bases and J lost 5, with 9 bases in between. Looked up from germline, CDR1 is SGDLS and CDR2 is YYNGEE. The CDR3 runs 13 residues.

The rearrangement links TRBV5-1 to TRBJ2-1; 9 nucleotides line up with TRBD1. CDR3 size: 15 residues. Germline V gene sequence: CDR1 SGHRS, CDR2 YFSETQ. Losses at the gene ends were 3 bases for V and 4 bases for J; bases not matched to a gene: 5. CDR3 in amino acids: CASSSQGALYNEQFF. CDR3 sequence (DNA): TGCGCCAGCAGCTCACAGGGGGCTCTGTACAATGAGCAGTTCTTC.

The V gene is TRBV5-1, the J gene TRBJ2-3; D assignment may be TRBD1 or TRBD2 (7 bases each). Trimming left V 1 base short and J 6 bases short, with 21 bases between. The CDR3 is 17 amino acids. The germline V gene has CDR1 SGHRS and CDR2 YFSETQ. The DNA of the CDR3 is TGCGCCAGCAGCTTGTCAGGGGGAGGGGGCTCCCAGGATACGCAGTATTTT. Encoded protein: CASSLSGGGGSQDTQYF. The full variable domain, in which reference TRBV5-1 and TRBJ2-3 provide the parts outside the CDR3, is KAGVTQTPRYLIKTRGQQVTLSCSPISGHRSVSWYQQTPGQGLQFLFEYFSETQRNKGNFPGRFSGRQFSNSRSEMNVSTLELGDSALYLCASSLSGGGGSQDTQYFGPGTRLTVL.

CDR3 sequence reads: CASSSPGTGGSRGYTF. CDR3 nucleotides: TGTGCCAGCAGCAGTCCCGGGACAGGGGGATCGCGGGGCTACACCTTC. This chain joins TRBV6-6 and TRBJ1-2; TRBD1 matches at 11 bases. Germline trimming cut 6 bases from V and 8 bases from J; bases unmatched to any gene: 14. The CDR3 is made up of 16 amino acids. Germline CDR1 reads MNHNY; CDR2 reads SVGAGI (reference sequence).

This clone showed up just a few times. The chain uses TRBV4-1 and TRBJ2-2; the D is unclear. CDR1 MGHRA and CDR2 YSYEKL come from the germline V gene. The CDR3 length is 13 residues. V dropped 2 bases and J dropped 2 bases, with 3 bases sitting between them. CDR3 residues: CASSQSNTGELFF. The CDR3 nucleotides are TGCGCCAGCAGCCAAAGCAACACCGGGGAGCTGTTTTTT.

This clone was seen just once. V gene TRBV19 combines with J gene TRBJ1-1, with TRBD1 matching 9 bases. The V gene's germline CDR1 is LNHDA and CDR2 SQIVND (reference sequence). The CDR3 is 13 amino acids. The V gene end was trimmed by 9 bases and the J gene end by 5 bases; junction bases not matched to a gene: 7. The CDR3 bases are TGTGCCAGCGGGACAGGGTGGATGACTGAAGCTTTCTTT. As protein: CASGTGWMTEAFF.

This chain joins TRBV5-4 and TRBJ2-7; TRBD1 matches 10 bases. The CDR3 extends over 14 amino acids. Germline assignment: CDR1 SGHNT and CDR2 YYREEE (reference sequence). J lost 6 bases, V lost 5 bases, and 8 bases had no gene match. The CDR3 region is CASRPRDRGFEQYF. The DNA for the CDR3 is TGTGCCAGCAGGCCGCGGGACAGGGGTTTCGAGCAGTACTTC. The full variable domain, with the rest looked up from reference TRBV5-4 and TRBJ2-7, is ETGVTQSPTHLIKTRGQQVTLRCSSQSGHNTVSWYQQALGQGPQFIFQYYREEENGRGNFPPRFSGLQFPNYSSELNVNALELDDSALYLCASRPRDRGFEQYFGPGTRLTVT.

The chain is built from TRBV2 and TRBJ2-6; D could derive from TRBD1 or TRBD2 (5 bases each). V shed 3 bases and J shed 4 bases, with 16 bases lying between them. The germline CDR1 and CDR2 sequences are SNHLY and FYNNEI. The CDR3 runs 17 residues. The CDR3 nucleotides read TGTGCCAGCAGTGACCGGGGCCCGACGGCAGGGGCCAACGTCCTGACTTTC. This gives the protein CASSDRGPTAGANVLTF.

J is TRBJ2-7 and V is TRBV10-3, with D possibly TRBD2 on 5 matching bases. The germline gives CDR1 ENHRY, CDR2 SYGVKD. The length of the CDR3 is 14 residues. V was trimmed by 3 bases and J by 4 bases, leaving 13 bases between them. The CDR3 protein is CAISDGISVYEQYF. In nucleotides, the CDR3 is TGTGCCATCAGTGACGGGATATCGGTGTACGAGCAGTACTTC.

V is TRBV7-8 and J is TRBJ2-7; 13 positions match TRBD2. Germline-derived CDR1 and CDR2 are SGHVS and FQNEAQ. J gave up 0 bases and V 2 bases, and 7 bases lay outside the gene matches. The CDR3 has 18 amino acids. Here the CDR3 reads CASSLKTSGGSSSYEQYF. DNA for the CDR3: TGTGCCAGCAGCTTAAAGACTAGCGGGGGGTCGAGCTCCTACGAGCAGTACTTC.

The chain uses TRBV9 and TRBJ1-6, with TRBD1 matching 8 bases. V shed 3 bases, J shed 7 bases, and the junction held 6 bases outside the gene matches. The CDR3 runs to 15 residues. CDR1 and CDR2 from the germline V gene are SGDLS and YYNGEE. CDR3 protein: CASSGGTGGNSPLHF. The CDR3 coding sequence is TGTGCCAGCAGCGGAGGGACAGGAGGGAATTCACCCCTCCACTTT.

This chain uses TRBV19 with TRBJ1-1; unclear D gene. Germline V CDR1 and CDR2: LNHDA, SQIVND (reference sequence). CDR3 length: 11 residues. V was trimmed by 3 bases and J by 6 bases, leaving 5 bases between them. This CDR3 is CASSMGAEAFF. CDR3 DNA sequence: TGTGCCAGTAGTATGGGCGCTGAAGCTTTCTTT. Combining the CDR3 with reference TRBV19 and TRBJ1-1 gives the whole variable domain DGGITQSPKYLFRKEGQNVTLSCEQNLNHDAMYWYRQDPGQGLRLIYYSQIVNDFQKGDIAEGYSVSREKKESFPLTVTSAQKNPTAFYLCASSMGAEAFFGQGTRLTVV.

The rearrangement uses TRBV4-2 and TRBJ1-1; D is uncertain. Germline CDR1 reads LGHNA; CDR2 reads YNFKEQ. V lost 3 bases and J lost 2, with 4 bases in between. The CDR3 length is 12 residues. Here the CDR3 DNA reads TGTGCCAGCAGCCAGGTCAACACTGAAGCTTTCTTT. Translation: CASSQVNTEAFF.

This chain connects TRBV6-5 to TRBJ1-2; 8 nucleotides match TRBD1. V lost 5 bases and J lost 4; bases outside the gene matches: 9. This CDR3 has 15 amino acids. Looked up from germline, CDR1 is MNHEY and CDR2 is SVGAGI. This CDR3 reads CASSRTGQGFYGYTF. In nucleotides, the CDR3 is TGTGCCAGCAGTAGAACTGGACAGGGATTCTATGGCTACACCTTC.

The V and J genes are TRBV6-1 and TRBJ1-2; 12 bases are shared with TRBD1. V lost 2 bases and J lost 3; bases outside the gene matches: 7. The V gene's germline CDR1 is MNHNS and CDR2 SASEGT. There are 17 residues in the CDR3. The CDR3 DNA reads as TGTGCCAGCAGTGAATGGGACAGGGGGCCCTCTTACTATGGCTACACCTTC. Translation: CASSEWDRGPSYYGYTF.

The CDR3 protein is CASSLPGTGEGLINQPQHF. CDR3 in DNA: TGTGCCAGCAGTTTACCTGGGACAGGTGAAGGACTAATCAATCAGCCCCAGCATTTT. The chain employs TRBV28 and TRBJ1-5; 8 bases fit TRBD1. Per the germline V gene, CDR1 is MDHEN and CDR2 is SYDVKM. The CDR3 has 19 residues. After removal of 2 bases from V and 3 bases from J, the junction contained 15 bases not matched to a gene.